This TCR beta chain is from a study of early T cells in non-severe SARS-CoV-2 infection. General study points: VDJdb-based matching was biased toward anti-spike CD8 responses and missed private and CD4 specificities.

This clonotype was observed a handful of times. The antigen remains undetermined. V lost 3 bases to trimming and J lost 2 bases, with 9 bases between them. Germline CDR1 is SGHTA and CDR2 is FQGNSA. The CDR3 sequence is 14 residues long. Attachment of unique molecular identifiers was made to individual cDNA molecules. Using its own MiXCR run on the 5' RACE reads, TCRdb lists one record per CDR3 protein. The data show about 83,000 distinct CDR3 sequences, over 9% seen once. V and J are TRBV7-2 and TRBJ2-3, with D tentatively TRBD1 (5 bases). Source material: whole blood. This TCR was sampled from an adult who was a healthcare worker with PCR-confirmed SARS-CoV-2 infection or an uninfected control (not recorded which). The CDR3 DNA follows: TGTGCCAGCAGCTTTAGGACAAACACAGATACGCAGTATTTT. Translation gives CASSFRTNTDTQYF.